The present TCR beta chain was sequenced within a study of beta chain features in type 1 diabetes. Findings of the study overall: All four CD4+ subsets from Type 1 diabetes patients carried moderately but significantly shorter TCRB CDR3s.

What was sequenced were expressed TCRB transcripts, since all of the isolated RNA had been reverse transcribed. Clones were sequenced by immunoSEQ multiplex PCR, and TCRdb holds only the in-frame ones, with some missing. The sample lists 300,000 to 350,000 clones, about 13% occurring once. V was pared by 4 bases and J by 3 bases, with 8 bases of the junction left unmatched. CDR3 length equals 15 residues. Per germline, CDR1 SGHRS and CDR2 YFSETQ. Regarding this clone: The antigen remains undetermined.

The chain uses TRBV5-1 and TRBJ2-7, with TRBD1 identical over 9 bases. Source material: naive CD4+ T cells from blood. The TCR sequence derives from a woman aged 18-30 years with type 1 diabetes. CDR3: CASSRTTGGNYEQYF. DNA of the CDR3: TGCGCCAGCAGCCGAACGACAGGGGGAAACTACGAGCAGTACTTC. The whole variable domain, remainder taken from reference TRBV5-1 and TRBJ2-7, is KAGVTQTPRYLIKTRGQQVTLSCSPISGHRSVSWYQQTPGQGLQFLFEYFSETQRNKGNFPGRFSGRQFSNSRSEMNVSTLELGDSALYLCASSRTTGGNYEQYFGPGTRLTVT.